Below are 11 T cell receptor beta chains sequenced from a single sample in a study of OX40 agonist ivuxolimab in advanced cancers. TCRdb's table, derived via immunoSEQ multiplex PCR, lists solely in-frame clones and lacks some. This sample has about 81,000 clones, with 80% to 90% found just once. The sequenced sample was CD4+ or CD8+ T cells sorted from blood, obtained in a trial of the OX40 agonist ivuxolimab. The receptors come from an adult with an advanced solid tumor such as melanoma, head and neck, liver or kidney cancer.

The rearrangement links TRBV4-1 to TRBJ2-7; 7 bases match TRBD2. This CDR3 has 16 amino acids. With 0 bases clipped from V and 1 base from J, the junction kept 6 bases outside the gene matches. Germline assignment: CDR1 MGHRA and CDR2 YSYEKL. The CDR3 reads CASSQEHRTRSYEQYF. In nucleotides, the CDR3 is TGCGCCAGCAGCCAAGAACACAGGACTAGGTCCTACGAGCAGTACTTC.

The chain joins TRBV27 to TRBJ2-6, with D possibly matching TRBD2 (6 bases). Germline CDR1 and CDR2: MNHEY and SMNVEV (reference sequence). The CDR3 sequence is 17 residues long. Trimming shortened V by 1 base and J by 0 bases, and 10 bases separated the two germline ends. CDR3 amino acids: CASSLWGVDSGANVLTF. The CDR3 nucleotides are TGTGCCAGCAGTTTATGGGGGGTGGACTCTGGGGCCAACGTCCTGACTTTC.

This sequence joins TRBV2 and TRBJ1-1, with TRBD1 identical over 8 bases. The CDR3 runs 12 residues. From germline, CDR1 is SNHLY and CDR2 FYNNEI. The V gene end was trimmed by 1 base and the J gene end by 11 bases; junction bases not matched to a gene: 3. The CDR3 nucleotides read TGTGCCAGCAGTGAAGTCAGGGGGCAGGCTTTCTTT. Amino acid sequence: CASSEVRGQAFF.

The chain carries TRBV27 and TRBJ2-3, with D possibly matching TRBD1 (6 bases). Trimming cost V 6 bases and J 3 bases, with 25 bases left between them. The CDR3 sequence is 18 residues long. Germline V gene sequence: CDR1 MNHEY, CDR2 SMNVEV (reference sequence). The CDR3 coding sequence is TGTGCCAGCAGCCCGGGACACTTGATACCCCCCCCGACAGATACGCAGTATTTT. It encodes CASSPGHLIPPPTDTQYF.

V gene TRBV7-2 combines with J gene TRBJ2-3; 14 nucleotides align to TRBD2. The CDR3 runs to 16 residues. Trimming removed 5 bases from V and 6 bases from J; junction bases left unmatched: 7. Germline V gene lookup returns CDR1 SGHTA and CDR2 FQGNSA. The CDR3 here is CASSDGTSGRGDTQYF. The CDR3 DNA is TGTGCCAGCAGCGACGGGACTAGCGGGAGAGGGGATACGCAGTATTTT.

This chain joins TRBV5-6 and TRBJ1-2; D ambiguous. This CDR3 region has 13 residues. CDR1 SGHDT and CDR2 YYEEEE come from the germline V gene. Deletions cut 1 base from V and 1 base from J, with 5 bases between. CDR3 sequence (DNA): TGTGCCAGCAGCTTGAACAGTAACTATGGCTACACCTTC. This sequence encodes CASSLNSNYGYTF.

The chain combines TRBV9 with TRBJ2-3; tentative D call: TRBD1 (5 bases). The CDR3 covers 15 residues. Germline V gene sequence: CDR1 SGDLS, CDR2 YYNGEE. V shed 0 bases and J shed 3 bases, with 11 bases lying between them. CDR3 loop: CASSVGKGWTDTQYF. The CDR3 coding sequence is TGTGCCAGCAGCGTAGGGAAGGGGTGGACAGATACGCAGTATTTT.

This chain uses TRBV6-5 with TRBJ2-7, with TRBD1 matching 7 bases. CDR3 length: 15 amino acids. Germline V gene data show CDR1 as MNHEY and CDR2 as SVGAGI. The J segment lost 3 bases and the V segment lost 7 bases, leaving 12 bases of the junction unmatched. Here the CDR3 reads CASTNMWDSDYEQYF. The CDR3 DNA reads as TGTGCCAGCACCAATATGTGGGACAGCGACTACGAGCAGTACTTC.

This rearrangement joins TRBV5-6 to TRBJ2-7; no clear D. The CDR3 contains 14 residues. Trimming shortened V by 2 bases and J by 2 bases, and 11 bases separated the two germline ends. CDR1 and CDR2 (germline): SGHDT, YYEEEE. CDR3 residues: CASSFQSRTYEQYV. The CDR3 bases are TGTGCCAGCAGCTTCCAATCCAGAACCTACGAGCAGTACGTC.

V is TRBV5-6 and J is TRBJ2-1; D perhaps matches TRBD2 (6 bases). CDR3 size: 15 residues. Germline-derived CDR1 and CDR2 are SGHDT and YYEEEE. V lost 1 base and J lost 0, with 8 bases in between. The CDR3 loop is CASSLYGSSYNEQFF. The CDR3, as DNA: TGTGCCAGCAGCTTGTACGGGAGCTCCTACAATGAGCAGTTCTTC.

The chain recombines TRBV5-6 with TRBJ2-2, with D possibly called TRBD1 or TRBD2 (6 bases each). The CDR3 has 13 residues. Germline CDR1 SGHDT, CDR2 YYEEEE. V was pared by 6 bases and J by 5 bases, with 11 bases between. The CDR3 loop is CASTWGATGELFF. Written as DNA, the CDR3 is TGTGCCAGCACCTGGGGGGCTACCGGGGAGCTGTTTTTT.